These T cell receptor beta chains were read from a single sample in a study of T-cell memory formation after mild COVID-19. TCRdb used MiXCR to reprocess the 5' RACE reads, holding one entry per CDR3 protein. Among approximately 100,000 distinct CDR3 sequences listed, over 8.5% were seen once. Input material: PBMCs or a T cell subset sorted from them (not recorded which). These receptor sequences come from a man aged 18 to 29 who had mild COVID-19 (a few samples of this study predate the infection). Cell type and time point are not known. Both conserved end residues are part of each CDR3.

CDR3: CAISPEPGANEQFF
J: TRBJ2-1
V: TRBV10-3

CDR3: CASGTGPYQPQHF
J: TRBJ1-5
V: TRBV6-5

CDR3: CASSPRQPREQFF
J: TRBJ2-1
V: TRBV18

CDR3: CASRRQERSPNYGYTF
J: TRBJ1-2
V: TRBV6-5

CDR3: CASSPKGGGGNEQFF
J: TRBJ2-1
V: TRBV4-1

CDR3: CASSKVNPSRYGYTF
J: TRBJ1-2
V: TRBV21-1

CDR3: CASGEGEKDTQYF
J: TRBJ2-3
V: TRBV12-3/TRBV12-4

CDR3: CAISPGTGGNQPQHF
J: TRBJ1-5
V: TRBV10-3

CDR3: CASSPPGRGGLYEQYF
J: TRBJ2-7
V: TRBV4-1

CDR3: CASSQVWDRSSYEQYF
J: TRBJ2-7
V: TRBV3-1

CDR3: CASSFGAPQTSLNEQFF
J: TRBJ2-1
V: TRBV12-3/TRBV12-4

CDR3: CASSSGTANQPQHF
J: TRBJ1-5
V: TRBV12-3/TRBV12-4

CDR3: CASSLTGGLLKETQYF
J: TRBJ2-5
V: TRBV7-9

CDR3: CASEGVAGFDNYGYTF
J: TRBJ1-2
V: TRBV7-9

CDR3: CASDRTGRDEQFF
J: TRBJ2-1
V: TRBV7-9

CDR3: CASRLLAGDNNEQFF
J: TRBJ2-1
V: TRBV7-2

CDR3: CASSGHSARGLAEKLFF
J: TRBJ1-4
V: TRBV11-2